The T cell receptor beta chain under discussion was sequenced for a study of T cells in Graves' hyperthyroidism and ophthalmopathy. Together with thyroid ultrasound, orbital computed tomography, serum thyroxine and TRAb, clinical symptoms were used for diagnoses. It was RNA transcripts that yielded the amplified TCR beta CDR3 regions. During a first-round RT-PCR of the TCR CDR3, the HTBI primer set was used. TCRdb redid the calling of the multiplex PCR reads with MiXCR, one entry per CDR3 protein. In the table there are roughly 520,000 distinct CDR3 sequences, approximately 25% of which are singletons. Study-wide findings and caveats: Ophthalmopathy was distinguished from stable hyperthyroidism by 13 V-J signatures.

Germline CDR1 and CDR2: SEHNR and FQNEAQ (reference sequence). With 5 bases removed from V and 8 bases from J, the gap between germline ends came to 12 bases. This CDR3 is 12 amino acids long. This clonotype appeared many times. What it binds is not known. V is TRBV7-9 and J is TRBJ1-1; D possibly corresponds to TRBD1 (5 bases). Sequencing was performed on blood. This TCR was recovered from a woman aged 25 to 39 with Graves' ophthalmopathy. The CDR3 bases are TGTGCCAGCAGCCCAAGGGACTTGGAAGCTTTCTTT. Its translation is CASSPRDLEAFF.